This T cell receptor beta chain was sequenced for a study of identical twins. Template switching (which added a universal primer site) was used, and cDNA carried unique molecular identifiers. Using its own MiXCR run on the 5' RACE reads, TCRdb lists one record per CDR3 protein. The table lists around 95,000 distinct CDR3 sequences, 5.9% of them singletons. This clonotype was counted many times. Trimming removed 6 bases at V and 0 bases at J, with 18 bases between. This CDR3 is built from 16 residues. The germline gives CDR1 SEHNR, CDR2 FQNEAQ (reference sequence). The receptor comes from a woman in her forties or fifties in good health. The sample was memory T cells sorted from blood. The J gene is TRBJ2-7, the V gene TRBV7-9; D is undetermined. The DNA for the CDR3 is TGTGCCAGCAGGGGTGGGTTCTTATCGGACTCCTACGAGCAGTACGTC. As protein: CASRGGFLSDSYEQYV.